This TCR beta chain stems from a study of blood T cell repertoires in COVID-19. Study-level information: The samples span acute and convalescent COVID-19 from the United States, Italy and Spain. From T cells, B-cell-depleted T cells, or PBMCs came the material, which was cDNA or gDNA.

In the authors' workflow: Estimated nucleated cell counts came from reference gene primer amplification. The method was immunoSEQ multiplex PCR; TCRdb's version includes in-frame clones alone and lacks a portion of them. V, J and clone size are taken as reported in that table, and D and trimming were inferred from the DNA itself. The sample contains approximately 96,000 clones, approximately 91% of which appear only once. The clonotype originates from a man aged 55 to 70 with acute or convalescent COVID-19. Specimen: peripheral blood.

The chain's CDR3 is CASSLGDRAYEQYF. The CDR3 bases are TGTGCCAGTAGCCTGGGGGACAGGGCCTACGAGCAGTACTTC. V and J are TRBV19 and TRBJ2-7; 9 nucleotides match TRBD1. There are 14 residues in the CDR3. Per the germline V gene, CDR1 is LNHDA and CDR2 is SQIVND (reference sequence). Trimming cost V 6 bases and J 2 bases; bases outside gene matches: 5.